This T cell receptor (beta chain) was captured in a study of glioma-infiltrating T cells. Amplification of TCR alpha and beta CDR3 regions from RNA used iRepertoire nested multiplex PCR. TCRdb redid the calling of the multiplex PCR reads with MiXCR, one entry per CDR3 protein. The sample shows approximately 400,000 distinct CDR3 sequences, roughly two fifths of them seen only once. The CDR3 spans 18 residues. Losses at the gene ends were 5 bases for V and 3 bases for J; bases not matched to a gene: 17. CDR1 is DFQATT, CDR2 SNEGSKA, per germline (reference sequence). This chain uses TRBV20-1 with TRBJ2-1; 9 bases match TRBD2. Sequencing was done on a sample of glioma tissue, nonneoplastic brain tissue, or PBMCs (not recorded which). The clonotype originates from a human donor with low-grade glioma or glioblastoma, undergoing nonglioma brain surgery, or in good health (not recorded which). The CDR3 sequence: CSASGTSGSHHFYNEQFF. CDR3 in DNA: TGCAGTGCTTCGGGAACTAGCGGGTCCCACCATTTCTACAATGAGCAGTTCTTC.